The clone carrying this T cell receptor (beta chain) has only a few counts. Time point noted: pre-sensitization, week 0. Documented treatment: therapeutic diphenylcyclopropenone sensitization with weekly scalp DPC. TCRdb reprocessed the RACE reads with MiXCR, giving one entry per CDR3 protein. The profile shows roughly 40,000 distinct CDR3 sequences, 10% to 13% of them singletons. This entry belongs to a study of human T cells and chemical hapten exposure. At the level of the study: Women made up most patients, who had alopecia areata, totalis or universalis.

V lost 5 bases and J lost 6; bases outside the gene matches: 10. The CDR3 length is 15 residues. Germline assignment: CDR1 SGHAT and CDR2 FQNNGV. The sequences come from whole blood, collected in connection with sensitization to the hapten diphenylcyclopropenone (DPC). The source of this sequence is a man under 40 with alopecia areata. Some clones in this sample may be carry-over from other donors' samples. V usage is TRBV11-2 and J usage is TRBJ1-5; 7 nucleotides agree with TRBD1. The CDR3 nucleotides are TGTGCCAGCAGCCCTGACAGGGACTTGGGTCAGCCCCAGCATTTT. Protein sequence: CASSPDRDLGQPQHF. Full variable domain (rest looked up from reference TRBV11-2 and TRBJ1-5): EAGVAQSPRYKIIEKRQSVAFWCNPISGHATLYWYQQILGQGPKLLIQFQNNGVVDDSQLPKDRFSAERLKGVDSTLKIQPAKLEDSAVYLCASSPDRDLGQPQHFGDGTRLSIL.